This TCR beta chain was sequenced for a study of cytomegalovirus exposure and HLA in healthy donors. In regard to this clone: Its antigen is as yet unknown.

Study-wide results and caveats: The majority of TCR sequences were rare, yet some public TCRs appeared in many donors. It was confirmed in vitro that three of the CMV-associated chains were specific for CMV antigens. Reports showed the classifier diagnosing cytomegalovirus status with high specificity and sensitivity. The study flagged about 150 TCR beta chains as cytomegalovirus-associated.

Produced via immunoSEQ multiplex PCR; TCRdb's table is partial and in-frame only. The sample records under 250,000 clones, around four fifths being singletons. Germline V CDR1 and CDR2: SGHNT, YYREEE (reference sequence). The CDR3 sequence is 17 residues long. After removal of 4 bases from V and 8 bases from J, the junction contained 12 bases not matched to a gene. This TCR was recovered from a woman in her late teens or twenties in good health and CMV-seronegative. Material for sequencing was PBMCs. V gene TRBV5-4 combines with J gene TRBJ2-4; 13 positions match TRBD2. CDR3 protein: CASSLVILAGGPHIQYF. CDR3 DNA: TGTGCCAGCAGCCTCGTGATACTAGCGGGGGGGCCGCACATTCAGTACTTC.